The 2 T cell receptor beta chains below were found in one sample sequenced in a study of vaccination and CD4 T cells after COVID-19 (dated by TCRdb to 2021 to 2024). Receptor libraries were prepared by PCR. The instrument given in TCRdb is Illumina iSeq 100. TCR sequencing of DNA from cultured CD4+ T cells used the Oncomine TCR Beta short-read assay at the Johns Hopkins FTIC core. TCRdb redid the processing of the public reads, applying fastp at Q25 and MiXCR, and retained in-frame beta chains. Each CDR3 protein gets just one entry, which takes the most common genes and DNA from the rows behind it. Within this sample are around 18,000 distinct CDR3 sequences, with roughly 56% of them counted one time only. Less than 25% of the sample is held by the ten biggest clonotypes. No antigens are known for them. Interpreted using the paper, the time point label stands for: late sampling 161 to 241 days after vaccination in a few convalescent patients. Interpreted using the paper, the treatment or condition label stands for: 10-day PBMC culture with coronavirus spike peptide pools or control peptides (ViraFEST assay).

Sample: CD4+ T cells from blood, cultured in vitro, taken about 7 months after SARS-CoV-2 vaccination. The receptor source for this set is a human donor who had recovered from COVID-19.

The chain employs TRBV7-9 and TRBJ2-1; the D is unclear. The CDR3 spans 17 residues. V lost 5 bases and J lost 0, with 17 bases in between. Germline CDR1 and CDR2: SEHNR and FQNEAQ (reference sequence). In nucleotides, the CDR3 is TGTGCCAGCAGCCCTAACCCGAATCCTAGCTCCTACAATGAGCAGTTCTTC. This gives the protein CASSPNPNPSSYNEQFF.

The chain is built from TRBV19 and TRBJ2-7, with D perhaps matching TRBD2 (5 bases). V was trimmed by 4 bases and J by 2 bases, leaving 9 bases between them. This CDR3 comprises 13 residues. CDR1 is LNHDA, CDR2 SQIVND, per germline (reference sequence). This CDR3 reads CASSTPGAYEQYF. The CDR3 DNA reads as TGTGCCAGTAGTACCCCCGGGGCCTACGAGCAGTACTTC.